The 17 T cell receptor beta chains below all came from one sample that was sequenced in a study of vaccination effects on CD4 cells after COVID-19. Viral peptide pools were used in the ViraFEST assay to expand antigen-specific CD4+ T cells, and sequencing came afterward. An approximately 10-day culture period preceded the isolation of CD4+ T cells. The participants, recipients of two vaccine doses, got either BNT162b2 or mRNA-1273. Antigens of these TCRs are unknown. Measured with immunoSEQ multiplex PCR; TCRdb has only the in-frame clones, and not every one. Of fewer than 50,000 clones detected, 70% to 85% appear once; the ten largest clones hold about 2%. This specimen was CD4+ T cells from PBMCs cultured with HCoV-NL63 spike peptides, taken after COVID-19 vaccination. The receptors derive from a human donor who received a COVID-19 vaccine. Some clones in this sample may be carry-over from other donors' samples.

CDR3 DNA: TGCGCCAGCAGCCCCGGTCGGGGAGCCGGAAACACCATATATTTT. It specifies CASSPGRGAGNTIYF. The chain uses TRBV5-1 and TRBJ1-3; no clear D. Trimming took off 4 bases at V and 4 bases at J, with 15 bases between the two ends. The CDR3 is made up of 15 amino acids. Germline V CDR1 and CDR2: SGHRS, YFSETQ. Filled out from reference TRBV5-1 and TRBJ1-3, the complete variable domain reads KAGVTQTPRYLIKTRGQQVTLSCSPISGHRSVSWYQQTPGQGLQFLFEYFSETQRNKGNFPGRFSGRQFSNSRSEMNVSTLELGDSALYLCASSPGRGAGNTIYFGEGSWLTVV.

V gene TRBV7-9 combines with J gene TRBJ1-6; D call uncertain. The V gene's germline CDR1 is SEHNR and CDR2 FQNEAQ (reference sequence). The ends were cut back, 0 bases at V and 6 bases at J, with 6 bases in the middle. The CDR3 is 14 amino acids. The CDR3 loop reads CASSLAVSNSPLHF. The DNA for the CDR3 is TGTGCCAGCAGCTTAGCGGTGTCTAATTCACCCCTCCACTTT. The whole variable domain, filled in from reference TRBV7-9 and TRBJ1-6, reads DTGVSQNPRHKITKRGQNVTFRCDPISEHNRLYWYRQTLGQGPEFLTYFQNEAQLEKSRLLSDRFSAERPKGSFSTLEIQRTEQGDSAMYLCASSLAVSNSPLHFGNGTRLTVT.

The chain couples TRBV3-1 (or the pseudogene TRBV3-2) to TRBJ2-6; D is ambiguous. This CDR3 contains 18 residues. V shed 1 base and J shed 0 bases, with 13 bases lying between them. Germline values: CDR1 LGHDT, CDR2 YNNKEL (reference sequence). In DNA, the CDR3 is TGTGCCAGCAGCCAAGCCCCGGGTCTGAGCTCTGGGGCCAACGTCCTGACTTTC. Its protein is CASSQAPGLSSGANVLTF.

The CDR3 sequence: CAISTRGVNTEAFF. Here the CDR3 DNA reads TGTGCCATCAGTACCAGGGGGGTGAACACTGAAGCTTTCTTT. The chain employs TRBV10-3 and TRBJ1-1; 7 bases align to TRBD1. V lost 5 bases to trimming and J lost 0 bases; unmatched junction nucleotides: 3. The CDR3 loop spans 14 amino acids. Germline-derived CDR1 and CDR2 are ENHRY and SYGVKD.

The rearrangement joins TRBV4-1 to TRBJ2-1; D is undetermined. Germline V CDR1 and CDR2: MGHRA, YSYEKL. CDR3 size: 13 residues. Between the trimmed V and J ends, which lost 2 bases and 7 bases, there was a span of 9 bases. The DNA of the CDR3 is TGCGCCAGCAGCCAACCACCTGGTAATGAGCAGTTCTTC. Translating gives CASSQPPGNEQFF.

The gene calls are TRBV30 and TRBJ1-2; D gene uncertain. The CDR3 extends over 13 amino acids. Deletions cut 3 bases from V and 4 bases from J, with 12 bases between. Germline assignment: CDR1 GTSNPN and CDR2 SVGIG (reference sequence). In DNA, the CDR3 is TGTGCCTGGAGAAGGTCCCCCCCCTATGGCTACACCTTC. Residues: CAWRRSPPYGYTF.

The chain's CDR3 is CASRSRGGETQYF. The CDR3 DNA follows: TGTGCCAGCAGGTCCAGGGGGGGAGAGACCCAGTACTTC. The J gene is TRBJ2-5, the V gene TRBV2, with D perhaps given as TRBD1 or TRBD2 (7 bases each). Trimming left V 6 bases short and J 4 bases short, with 12 bases between. The CDR3 runs to 13 residues. Germline CDR1 reads SNHLY; CDR2 reads FYNNEI.

The CDR3 DNA sequence: TGTGCCAGCAGTCCTACTCTTCCCGGGACAGGGTGGATCTACGAGCAGTACGTC. This codes for CASSPTLPGTGWIYEQYV. The gene calls are TRBV27 and TRBJ2-7, with 9 bases aligning to TRBD1. V lost 5 bases to trimming and J lost 3 bases; unmatched junction nucleotides: 17. CDR1 is MNHEY and CDR2 is SMNVEV in the germline V gene (reference sequence). The CDR3 consists of 18 residues.

The CDR3 spells CSVVGGRDSYNEQFF. CDR3 nucleotide sequence: TGCAGCGTTGTAGGGGGCAGGGACTCCTACAATGAGCAGTTCTTC. This chain connects TRBV29-1 to TRBJ2-1, with 7 nucleotides matching TRBD1. Germline V gene lookup returns CDR1 SQVTM and CDR2 ANQGSEA. After removal of 4 bases from V and 0 bases from J, the junction contained 6 bases not matched to a gene. The CDR3 has 15 amino acids.

V and J are TRBV3-1 (or the pseudogene TRBV3-2) and TRBJ1-1; TRBD1 is a possible D gene (6 bases). Germline CDR1 LGHDT, CDR2 YNNKEL (reference sequence). With 3 bases removed from V and 4 bases from J, the gap between germline ends came to 9 bases. The CDR3 is made up of 13 amino acids. Here the CDR3 DNA reads TGTGCCAGCAGCCAGAGGGGGGTCACTGAAGCTTTCTTT. This sequence encodes CASSQRGVTEAFF.

The chain uses TRBV4-2 and TRBJ1-4; TRBD1 matches at 7 bases. V gave up 3 bases and J gave up 3 bases; unmatched junction bases: 4. CDR1 LGHNA and CDR2 YNFKEQ come from the germline V gene. This CDR3 is built from 15 residues. The CDR3: CASSQEGAANEKLFF. CDR3 in DNA: TGTGCCAGCAGCCAGGAGGGGGCAGCTAATGAAAAACTGTTTTTT.

The chain recombines TRBV6-1 with TRBJ1-2; D not certain. The CDR3 consists of 12 residues. Germline assignment: CDR1 MNHNS and CDR2 SASEGT. V was trimmed by 3 bases and J by 5 bases, leaving 7 bases between them. Here the CDR3 reads CASSDTTYGYTF. The CDR3, as DNA: TGTGCCAGCAGTGATACAACTTATGGCTACACCTTC.

This clone showed up just once. The J gene is TRBJ1-6, the V gene TRBV15; D is uncertain. Germline V gene data show CDR1 as LNHNV and CDR2 as YYDKDF (reference sequence). The CDR3 length is 15 residues. Trimming took off 1 base at V and 5 bases at J, with 9 bases between the two ends. The CDR3 DNA is TGTGCCACCAGCAGAGGGGTGGGCGATAATTCACCCCTCCACTTT. Protein sequence: CATSRGVGDNSPLHF.

V gene TRBV9 combines with J gene TRBJ2-2; 7 nucleotides align to TRBD2. The V segment lost 0 bases and the J segment 4 bases; nucleotides outside the gene matches: 3. CDR3 size: 15 residues. CDR1 is SGDLS, CDR2 YYNGEE, per germline. The CDR3 here is CASSVGLASTGELFF. The CDR3 DNA reads TGTGCCAGCAGCGTAGGACTAGCTAGCACCGGGGAGCTGTTTTTT.

This clone showed up just a few times. V usage is TRBV4-1 and J usage is TRBJ2-1; D is uncertain. The length of the CDR3 is 15 residues. Per germline, CDR1 MGHRA and CDR2 YSYEKL. Trimming removed 1 base from V and 1 base from J, with 8 bases in between. The CDR3 nucleotides read TGCGCCAGCAGCCAAGGACAACCATCCTACAATGAGCAGTTCTTC. Amino acids: CASSQGQPSYNEQFF.

The V and J genes are TRBV7-2 and TRBJ2-1; a possible D gene is TRBD1 (5 bases). This CDR3 region has 15 residues. Trimming pared 5 bases from V and 3 bases from J, leaving 14 bases between. Germline loops: CDR1 SGHTA, CDR2 FQGNSA. This CDR3 is CASSLQSGLYNEQFF. The CDR3 bases are TGTGCCAGCAGCCTCCAGTCAGGGCTCTACAATGAGCAGTTCTTC.

The chain is built from TRBV18 and TRBJ1-1; the D is unclear. Trimming left V 1 base short and J 4 bases short, with 16 bases between. The germline V gene encodes CDR1 KGHSH and CDR2 LQKENI. This CDR3 is 16 amino acids long. This CDR3 reads CASSPQAPGYGTEAFF. The CDR3 region has the DNA TGTGCCAGCTCACCACAGGCCCCGGGGTATGGCACTGAAGCTTTCTTT.